The 30 T cell receptor beta chains presented below share a single source sample, sequenced in a study of blood T cell repertoires in COVID-19. The table came from immunoSEQ multiplex PCR; TCRdb's copy has only in-frame clones and leaves some out. The table lists roughly 310,000 clones, around nine tenths of them singletons. What was sequenced was peripheral blood. These receptors originate from a woman in her forties or fifties with active or convalescent COVID-19.

This sequence joins TRBV3-1 (or the pseudogene TRBV3-2) and TRBJ2-5; D call uncertain. Trimming took off 4 bases at V and 5 bases at J, with 8 bases between the two ends. The CDR3 has 12 residues. Looked up from germline, CDR1 is LGHDT and CDR2 is YNNKEL (reference sequence). CDR3 DNA: TGTGCCAGCAGCCGTCTCGGGGAGACCCAGTACTTC. Protein product: CASSRLGETQYF.

This clone showed up just once. The chain couples TRBV7-2 to TRBJ2-5; the D gene is possibly TRBD2 (5 bases). V lost 0 bases to trimming and J lost 0 bases, with 20 bases between them. Germline CDR1 and CDR2: SGHTA and FQGNSA. The CDR3 has 19 residues. The CDR3 nucleotides are TGTGCCAGCAGCTTAGCGAATACGCTTGGGGAGAGGTACCAAGAGACCCAGTACTTC. As protein: CASSLANTLGERYQETQYF.

Concerning this clone: Other DNA sequences in the sample encode the same CDR3. The chain recombines TRBV19 with TRBJ1-1; tentatively, D is TRBD1 (5 bases). Trimming stripped 3 bases from V and 0 bases from J, with 8 bases between. CDR1 LNHDA and CDR2 SQIVND come from the germline V gene (reference sequence). This CDR3 contains 14 residues. CDR3 DNA: TGTGCCAGTAGTATGGGGCAGGTGAACACTGAAGCTTTCTTT. This codes for CASSMGQVNTEAFF. Complete variable domain (other parts from reference TRBV19 and TRBJ1-1): DGGITQSPKYLFRKEGQNVTLSCEQNLNHDAMYWYRQDPGQGLRLIYYSQIVNDFQKGDIAEGYSVSREKKESFPLTVTSAQKNPTAFYLCASSMGQVNTEAFFGQGTRLTVV.

The J gene is TRBJ2-7, the V gene TRBV10-3, with TRBD2 matching 7 bases. The CDR3 contains 17 residues. Trimming took 0 bases from V and 1 from J; bases not matched to a gene: 9. CDR1 is ENHRY, CDR2 SYGVKD, per germline. Here the CDR3 DNA reads TGTGCCATCAGTGAGTCGATGGGGGGGAGGCCATCCTACGAGCAGTACTTC. This codes for CAISESMGGRPSYEQYF.

The V call is TRBV9, the J call TRBJ2-5; 9 nucleotides line up with TRBD1. The J segment lost 4 bases and the V segment lost 1 base, leaving 8 bases of the junction unmatched. The germline CDR1 and CDR2 sequences are SGDLS and YYNGEE. The CDR3 consists of 16 residues. The CDR3 is CASSVTGGPPGETQYF. CDR3 DNA: TGTGCCAGCAGCGTAACAGGGGGCCCCCCTGGAGAGACCCAGTACTTC. The full variable domain, completed using reference TRBV9 and TRBJ2-5, is DSGVTQTPKHLITATGQRVTLRCSPRSGDLSVYWYQQSLDQGLQFLIQYYNGEERAKGNILERFSAQQFPDLHSELNLSSLELGDSALYFCASSVTGGPPGETQYFGPGTRLLVL.

The chain couples TRBV6-5 to TRBJ1-2; unclear D gene. V was clipped by 7 bases and J by 1 base, with 10 bases between them. The CDR3 contains 13 residues. Germline values: CDR1 MNHEY, CDR2 SVGAGI. CDR3 nucleotides: TGTGCCAGCAAGCCAGGTTATAACTATGGCTACACCTTC. Amino acids: CASKPGYNYGYTF.

For this clone: Germline and junction disagree at one end, which may indicate a read error. J is TRBJ1-1 and V is TRBV11-2, with D perhaps matching TRBD1 (5 bases). CDR3 size: 13 residues. The germline gives CDR1 SGHAT, CDR2 FQNNGV. Here the CDR3 DNA reads TGTGCCAGCAGCTTAGGACAGCGCCTACCGGGGGGATTT. Translation: CASSLGQRLPGGF.

A few counts support this clone. The chain carries TRBV18 and TRBJ2-2; TRBD1 matches at 7 bases. CDR1 is KGHSH, CDR2 LQKENI, per germline. CDR3 length equals 16 residues. Germline trimming cut 3 bases from V and 7 bases from J; bases unmatched to any gene: 11. DNA for the CDR3: TGTGCCAGCTCACCCCTCGGGACAGCAGGGAGCGGGGAGCTGTTTTTT. Translation gives CASSPLGTAGSGELFF.

The V gene is TRBV6-5, the J gene TRBJ1-1, with D possibly being TRBD1 (6 bases). This CDR3 has 15 residues. Between the trimmed V and J ends, which lost 10 bases and 2 bases, there was a span of 20 bases. Germline V lookup: CDR1 MNHEY, CDR2 SVGAGI. The DNA of the CDR3 is TGTGCCACCCAAGAGGGGAACAGGGTAAACACTGAAGCTTTCTTT. Residues: CATQEGNRVNTEAFF.

The chain recombines TRBV27 with TRBJ1-1, with TRBD1 matching over 7 bases. The CDR3 has 16 residues. The junction had 13 bases not matched to a gene; V was cut back by 5 bases and J by 4 bases. The germline V gene has CDR1 MNHEY and CDR2 SMNVEV (reference sequence). The CDR3, as DNA: TGTGCCAGCAGTACCTCAGGGACAGTCGGGGGCACTGAAGCTTTCTTT. Amino acid sequence: CASSTSGTVGGTEAFF.

This clone was seen just once. The genes are TRBV5-8 and TRBJ1-6; D possibly corresponds to TRBD1 (5 bases). V was trimmed by 4 bases and J by 7 bases, leaving 15 bases between them. Germline V lookup: CDR1 SGHTS, CDR2 YDEGEE. The CDR3 length is 15 residues. The DNA of the CDR3 is TGTGCCAGCAGCGTGCGGGGCGGGTGGAATTCACCCCTCCACTTT. Protein: CASSVRGGWNSPLHF.

A note on this clone: The sample carries other DNA sequences with the same CDR3. V and J are TRBV4-2 and TRBJ1-2; no definite D call. Germline assignment: CDR1 LGHNA and CDR2 YNFKEQ. Between the trimmed V and J ends, which lost 0 bases and 8 bases, there was a span of 13 bases. This CDR3 is built from 14 residues. This CDR3 is CASSQDRRGSGYTF. The CDR3 DNA reads as TGTGCCAGCAGCCAAGATAGGAGAGGGTCGGGCTACACCTTC.

Concerning this clone: Other DNA sequences in the same sample also yield this CDR3. V usage is TRBV20-1 and J usage is TRBJ2-7; D ambiguous. V was shortened by 0 bases and J by 4 bases, with 4 bases between the two germline ends. The CDR3 contains 11 residues. Germline V gives CDR1 DFQATT, CDR2 SNEGSKA (reference sequence). CDR3 nucleotides: TGCAGTGCTAGAGATCCATACGAGCAGTACTTC. Amino acid sequence: CSARDPYEQYF.

This clone was counted a single time. The chain combines TRBV11-3 with TRBJ2-3, with 11 bases aligning to TRBD1. Per germline, CDR1 SGHNT and CDR2 YENEEA. The CDR3 has 17 residues. Trimming removed 1 base from V and 2 bases from J; junction bases left unmatched: 5. The CDR3 DNA reads as TGTGCCAGCAGCTTAGGTTTGGACAGGGGGCTCACAGATACGCAGTATTTT. Translated: CASSLGLDRGLTDTQYF.

The V gene is TRBV6-5, the J gene TRBJ1-2; D is perhaps TRBD1 (6 bases). Germline CDR1 is MNHEY and CDR2 is SVGAGI. Trimming shortened V by 9 bases and J by 3 bases, and 14 bases separated the two germline ends. The CDR3 runs to 13 residues. The chain's CDR3 is CASTGTGDYGYTF. DNA of the CDR3: TGTGCCAGTACAGGGACCGGGGACTATGGCTACACCTTC.

The chain is built from TRBV9 and TRBJ2-1; no clear D. The CDR3 is 15 amino acids. Germline-derived CDR1 and CDR2 are SGDLS and YYNGEE. V lost 1 base and J 0 bases, leaving 8 bases between the germline ends. The CDR3 DNA sequence: TGTGCCAGCAGCGTAAGCACGAGCTCCTACAATGAGCAGTTCTTC. Translated, it gives CASSVSTSSYNEQFF.

The table lists this clone with a few counts. This chain connects TRBV29-1 to TRBJ2-2; 7 nucleotides match TRBD1. Losses at the gene ends were 3 bases for V and 7 bases for J; bases not matched to a gene: 5. The CDR3 sequence is 13 residues long. From germline, CDR1 is SQVTM and CDR2 ANQGSEA. CDR3 in amino acids: CSVEIGGIGELFF. The CDR3, as DNA: TGCAGCGTTGAGATAGGGGGCATCGGGGAGCTGTTTTTT.

The J gene is TRBJ1-6, the V gene TRBV4-2, with TRBD1 as a possible D gene (6 bases). This CDR3 contains 15 residues. Trimming pared 2 bases from V and 10 bases from J, leaving 15 bases between. The germline CDR1 and CDR2 sequences are LGHNA and YNFKEQ. CDR3 loop: CASSQNGAGVSPLHF. DNA for the CDR3: TGTGCCAGCAGCCAAAATGGGGCAGGGGTCTCACCCCTCCACTTT.

V usage is TRBV19 and J usage is TRBJ1-1, with 10 bases aligning to TRBD1. Trimming removed 5 bases from V and 2 bases from J; junction bases left unmatched: 8. The CDR3 consists of 16 residues. Germline CDR1 LNHDA, CDR2 SQIVND (reference sequence). The CDR3 DNA reads TGTGCCAGTAGTTCCCCGGGACAGGGGCGTAACACTGAAGCTTTCTTT. Amino acid sequence: CASSSPGQGRNTEAFF. The variable domain in full, with the rest retrieved from reference TRBV19 and TRBJ1-1, is DGGITQSPKYLFRKEGQNVTLSCEQNLNHDAMYWYRQDPGQGLRLIYYSQIVNDFQKGDIAEGYSVSREKKESFPLTVTSAQKNPTAFYLCASSSPGQGRNTEAFFGQGTRLTVV.

With respect to this clone: The same CDR3 arises from other DNA sequences in this sample as well. V and J are TRBV5-4 and TRBJ2-7; D is unresolved. Germline loops: CDR1 SGHNT, CDR2 YYREEE (reference sequence). This CDR3 has 13 residues. V was cut by 0 bases and J by 0 bases, with 4 bases left in between. CDR3 nucleotides: TGTGCCAGCAGCTTGGGCGCCTCCTACGAGCAGTACTTC. As protein: CASSLGASYEQYF.

This clone is a singleton in its sample. The chain combines TRBV11-3 with TRBJ2-2, with D unclear. The CDR3 extends over 18 amino acids. Germline assignment: CDR1 SGHNT and CDR2 YENEEA. The ends were cut back, 0 bases at V and 2 bases at J, with 16 bases in the middle. CDR3 nucleotide sequence: TGTGCCAGCAGCTTAGATATTTTGGGCAGACGAAACACCGGGGAGCTGTTTTTT. This translates into CASSLDILGRRNTGELFF.

This clone has just a few counts. V usage is TRBV4-2 and J usage is TRBJ2-3; 8 bases map to TRBD1. CDR1 is LGHNA, CDR2 YNFKEQ, per germline. The CDR3 spans 16 residues. J was trimmed by 2 bases and V by 0 bases; bases with no gene match: 4. The CDR3 sequence is CASSQEGGQVTDTQYF. CDR3 nucleotides: TGTGCCAGCAGCCAAGAGGGGGGACAGGTCACAGATACGCAGTATTTT.

The chain is built from TRBV5-8 and TRBJ1-5, with 9 bases aligning to TRBD1. The CDR3 has 18 amino acids. Germline CDR1 reads SGHTS; CDR2 reads YDEGEE. The junction had 7 bases not matched to a gene; V was cut back by 0 bases and J by 0 bases. CDR3 loop: CASSLGTGDPYSNQPQHF. The CDR3 DNA follows: TGTGCCAGCAGCTTGGGGACAGGGGACCCTTATAGCAATCAGCCCCAGCATTTT.

The CDR3 here is CASSRGGGANNEQFF. DNA of the CDR3: TGTGCCAGCAGCCGTGGCGGGGGGGCCAACAATGAGCAGTTCTTC. V gene TRBV7-2 combines with J gene TRBJ2-1; 9 bases line up with TRBD2. CDR1 and CDR2 (germline): SGHTA, FQGNSA. This CDR3 spans 15 amino acids. Trimming at V came to 5 bases and at J to 5 bases, leaving 7 bases not matched to a gene.

V and J are TRBV11-2 and TRBJ2-2, with D perhaps TRBD2 (6 bases). From germline, CDR1 is SGHAT and CDR2 FQNNGV. The CDR3 consists of 15 residues. V lost 3 bases, J lost 5 bases, and 13 bases lay in between. The CDR3 is CASSFSGTFTGELFF. CDR3 nucleotide sequence: TGTGCCAGCAGCTTTTCCGGGACTTTTACCGGGGAGCTGTTTTTT.

A few counts support this clone. Additional DNA sequences in this sample encode the identical CDR3. The V gene is TRBV27, the J gene TRBJ1-2; no firm D call. This CDR3 is built from 13 residues. Germline V CDR1 and CDR2: MNHEY, SMNVEV (reference sequence). V dropped 2 bases and J dropped 2 bases, with 6 bases sitting between them. The chain's CDR3 is CASSLTANYGYTF. The CDR3 nucleotides read TGTGCCAGCAGTTTAACAGCCAACTATGGCTACACCTTC.

The chain links TRBV6-1 to TRBJ2-1, with 9 bases lining up with TRBD2. The CDR3 length is 14 residues. CDR1 and CDR2 (germline): MNHNS, SASEGT. With V trimmed by 7 bases and J by 5 bases, 6 bases remained unmatched. The DNA of the CDR3 is TGTGCCAGCACAATTAGCGGGGGCAACAATGAGCAGTTCTTC. Translating gives CASTISGGNNEQFF.

CDR3 loop: CATIISGGEGTDTQYF. The CDR3, as DNA: TGTGCCACCATCATATCGGGGGGAGAGGGGACAGATACGCAGTATTTT. The V call is TRBV24-1, the J call TRBJ2-3; 7 nucleotides agree with TRBD2. The V and J ends lost 8 bases and 3 bases, in that order; junction bases with no gene match: 13. Germline V CDR1 and CDR2: KGHDR, SFDVKD. The CDR3 length is 16 residues.

The rearrangement uses TRBV7-2 and TRBJ2-1; D call uncertain. This CDR3 comprises 13 residues. The V gene's germline CDR1 is SGHTA and CDR2 FQGNSA. V was cut by 2 bases and J by 7 bases, with 9 bases left in between. The DNA of the CDR3 is TGTGCCAGCAGCTTACCCCAAATGAATGAGCAGTTCTTC. This gives the protein CASSLPQMNEQFF.

The chain's CDR3 is CASSLDRGLSGTEAFF. For the CDR3, the DNA is TGTGCCAGCAGCTTGGACAGGGGGCTTTCTGGGACTGAAGCTTTCTTT. The rearrangement links TRBV5-8 to TRBJ1-1, with 9 bases that match TRBD1. The V gene end was trimmed by 0 bases and the J gene end by 5 bases; junction bases not matched to a gene: 8. Germline V gene data show CDR1 as SGHTS and CDR2 as YDEGEE. The CDR3 spans 16 residues. Variable domain in full (rest from reference TRBV5-8 and TRBJ1-1): EAGVTQSPTHLIKTRGQQATLRCSPISGHTSVYWYQQALGLGLQFLLWYDEGEERNRGNFPPRFSGRQFPNYSSELNVNALELEDSALYLCASSLDRGLSGTEAFFGQGTRLTVV.